This TCR beta chain was found in a study of Ad26.COV2.S vaccination and SARS-CoV-2 variants. Trimming removed 0 bases from V and 4 bases from J; junction bases left unmatched: 4. Germline values: CDR1 SGHAT, CDR2 FQNNGV. The CDR3 contains 15 residues. Clones were sequenced by immunoSEQ multiplex PCR, and TCRdb holds only the in-frame ones, with some missing. There are roughly 180,000 clones in the sample; approximately 88% occur only once, and about 5.5% lies in the top ten. This receptor was identified in a human donor who had recovered from COVID-19. The chain is built from TRBV11-2 and TRBJ1-1; TRBD1 matches 8 bases. Sequenced here: peripheral blood, sampled after recovery from COVID-19. The CDR3: CASSLDGTGITEAFF. In DNA form, the CDR3 reads TGTGCCAGCAGCTTAGATGGGACAGGTATCACTGAAGCTTTCTTT.